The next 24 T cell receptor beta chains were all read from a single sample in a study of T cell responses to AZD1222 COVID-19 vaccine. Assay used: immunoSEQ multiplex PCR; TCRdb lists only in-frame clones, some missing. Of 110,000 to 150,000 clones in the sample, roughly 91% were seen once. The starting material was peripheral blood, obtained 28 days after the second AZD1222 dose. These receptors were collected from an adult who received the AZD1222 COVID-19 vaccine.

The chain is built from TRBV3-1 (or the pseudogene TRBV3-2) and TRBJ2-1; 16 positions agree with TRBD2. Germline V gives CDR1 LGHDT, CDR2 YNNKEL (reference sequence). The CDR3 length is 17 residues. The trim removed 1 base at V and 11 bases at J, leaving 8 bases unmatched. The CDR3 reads CASSQAGTSGRVLQQFF. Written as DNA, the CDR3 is TGTGCCAGCAGCCAAGCGGGGACTAGCGGGAGGGTATTACAGCAGTTCTTC.

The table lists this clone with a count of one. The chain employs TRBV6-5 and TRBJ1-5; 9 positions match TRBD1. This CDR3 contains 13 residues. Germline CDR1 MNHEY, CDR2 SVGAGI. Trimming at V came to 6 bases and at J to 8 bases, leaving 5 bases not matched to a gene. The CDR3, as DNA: TGTGCCAGCAGATCGACAGGGGGAGAGCCCCAGCATTTT. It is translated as CASRSTGGEPQHF.

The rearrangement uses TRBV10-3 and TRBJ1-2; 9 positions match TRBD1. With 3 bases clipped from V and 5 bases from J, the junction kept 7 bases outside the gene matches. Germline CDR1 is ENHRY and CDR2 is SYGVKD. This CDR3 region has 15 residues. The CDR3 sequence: CAISDGQGMWYGYTF. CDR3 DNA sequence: TGTGCCATCAGTGACGGACAGGGGATGTGGTATGGCTACACCTTC.

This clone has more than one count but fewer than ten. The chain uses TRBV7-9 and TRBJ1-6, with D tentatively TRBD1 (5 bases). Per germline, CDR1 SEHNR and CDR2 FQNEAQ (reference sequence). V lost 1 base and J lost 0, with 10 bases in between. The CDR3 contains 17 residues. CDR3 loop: CASSLGAGGSYNSPLHF. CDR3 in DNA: TGTGCCAGCAGCTTAGGGGCTGGGGGCTCCTATAATTCACCCCTCCACTTT.

In DNA form, the CDR3 reads TGTGCCAGCAGCACGGGACAGGGACGGCCTGAAGCTTTCTTT. Protein: CASSTGQGRPEAFF. The V call is TRBV7-3, the J call TRBJ1-1; 9 bases line up with TRBD1. The CDR3 extends over 14 amino acids. With V trimmed by 5 bases and J by 6 bases, 7 bases remained unmatched. Per the germline V gene, CDR1 is SGHTA and CDR2 is FQGTGA.

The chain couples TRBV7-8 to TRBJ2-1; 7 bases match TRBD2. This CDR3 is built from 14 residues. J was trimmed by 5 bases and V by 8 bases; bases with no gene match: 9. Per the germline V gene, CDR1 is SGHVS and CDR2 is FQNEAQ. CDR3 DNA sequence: TGTGCCAGCGGCCGTGGGGGGGATAACAATGAGCAGTTCTTC. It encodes CASGRGGDNNEQFF.

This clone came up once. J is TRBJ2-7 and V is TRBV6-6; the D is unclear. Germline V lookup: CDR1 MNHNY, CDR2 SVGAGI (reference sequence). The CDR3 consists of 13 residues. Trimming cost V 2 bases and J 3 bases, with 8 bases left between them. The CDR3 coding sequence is TGTGCCAGCAGTTACAAACCCCGCTACGAGCAGTACTTC. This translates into CASSYKPRYEQYF.

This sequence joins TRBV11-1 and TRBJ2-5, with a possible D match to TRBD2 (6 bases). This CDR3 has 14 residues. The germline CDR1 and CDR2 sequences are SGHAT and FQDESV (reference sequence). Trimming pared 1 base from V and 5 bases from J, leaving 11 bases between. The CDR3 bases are TGTGCCAGCAGCTTAGTCGGTGGGGGGGAGACCCAGTACTTC. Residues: CASSLVGGGETQYF.

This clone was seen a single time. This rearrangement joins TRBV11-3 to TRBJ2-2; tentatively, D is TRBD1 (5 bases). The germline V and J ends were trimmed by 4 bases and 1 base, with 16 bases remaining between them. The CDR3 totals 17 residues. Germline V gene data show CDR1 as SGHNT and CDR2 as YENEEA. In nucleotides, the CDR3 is TGTGCCAGCAGCTCCTATGGCCGTACAGGGAACACCGGGGAGCTGTTTTTT. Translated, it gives CASSSYGRTGNTGELFF.

Here the CDR3 DNA reads TGTGCCAGCAGCCCCAACTATTACACCGCTGGGGGCGGTTCACCCCTCCACTTT. It encodes CASSPNYYTAGGGSPLHF. The chain is built from TRBV6-2 or TRBV6-3 and TRBJ1-6; a possible D gene is TRBD1 (6 bases). Trimming removed 6 bases at V and 9 bases at J, with 27 bases between. CDR3 size: 18 residues. CDR1 and CDR2 (germline): MNHEY, SVGEGT.

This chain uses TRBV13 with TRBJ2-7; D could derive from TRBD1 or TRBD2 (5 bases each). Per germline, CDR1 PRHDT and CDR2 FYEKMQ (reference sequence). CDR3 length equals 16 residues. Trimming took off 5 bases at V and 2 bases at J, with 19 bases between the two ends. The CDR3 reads CASSPVPGPPPYEQYF. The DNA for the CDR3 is TGTGCCAGCAGCCCCGTACCGGGACCTCCTCCCTACGAGCAGTACTTC.

CDR3 sequence: CASSLMGYEKLFF. The CDR3 coding sequence is TGTGCCAGCAGTTTGATGGGGTATGAAAAACTGTTTTTT. This chain connects TRBV12-3 or TRBV12-4 to TRBJ1-4, with unresolved D. The CDR3 is 13 amino acids. V was clipped by 3 bases and J by 6 bases, with 8 bases between them.

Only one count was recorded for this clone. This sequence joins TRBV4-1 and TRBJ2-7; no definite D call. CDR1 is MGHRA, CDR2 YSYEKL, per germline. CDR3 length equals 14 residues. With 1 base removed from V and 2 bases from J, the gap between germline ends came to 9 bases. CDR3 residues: CASSQVFGPYEQYF. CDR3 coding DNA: TGCGCCAGCAGCCAAGTTTTTGGCCCCTACGAGCAGTACTTC.

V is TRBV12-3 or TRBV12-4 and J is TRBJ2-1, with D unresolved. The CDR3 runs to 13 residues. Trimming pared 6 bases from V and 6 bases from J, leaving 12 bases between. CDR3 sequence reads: CASSPVPSNEQFF. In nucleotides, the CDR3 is TGTGCCAGCAGCCCCGTACCCTCCAATGAGCAGTTCTTC.

CDR3 DNA sequence: TGTGCCAGTAGTACCCAGGGGTCACCTAATGAAAAACTGTTTTTT. It encodes CASSTQGSPNEKLFF. This chain joins TRBV19 and TRBJ1-4; D possibly corresponds to TRBD1 (6 bases). In germline, CDR1 is LNHDA, CDR2 SQIVND (reference sequence). Deletions cut 4 bases from V and 3 bases from J, with 12 bases between. This CDR3 contains 15 residues.

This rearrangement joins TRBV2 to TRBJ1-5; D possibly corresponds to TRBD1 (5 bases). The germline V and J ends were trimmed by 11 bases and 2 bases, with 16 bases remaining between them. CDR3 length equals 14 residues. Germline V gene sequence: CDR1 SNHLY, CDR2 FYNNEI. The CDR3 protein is CARGRGEGNQPQHF. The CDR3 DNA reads TGTGCCCGAGGGAGAGGGGAGGGCAATCAGCCCCAGCATTTT.

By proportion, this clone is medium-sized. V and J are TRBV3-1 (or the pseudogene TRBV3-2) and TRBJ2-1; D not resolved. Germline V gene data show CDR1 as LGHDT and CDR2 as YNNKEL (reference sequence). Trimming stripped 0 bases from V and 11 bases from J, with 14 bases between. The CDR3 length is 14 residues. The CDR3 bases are TGTGCCAGCAGCCAAGATCAGAGGAGCAGACAGCAGTTCTTC. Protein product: CASSQDQRSRQQFF.

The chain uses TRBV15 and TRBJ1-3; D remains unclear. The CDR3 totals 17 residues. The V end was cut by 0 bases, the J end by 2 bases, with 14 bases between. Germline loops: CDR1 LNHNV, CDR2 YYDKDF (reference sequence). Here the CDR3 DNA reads TGTGCCACCAGCAGAGACCCCCGATCAGACACTGGAAACACCATATATTTT. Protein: CATSRDPRSDTGNTIYF. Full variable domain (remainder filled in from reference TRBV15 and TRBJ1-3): DAMVIQNPRYQVTQFGKPVTLSCSQTLNHNVMYWYQQKSSQAPKLLFHYYDKDFNNEADTPDNFQSRRPNTSFCFLDIRSPGLGDTAMYLCATSRDPRSDTGNTIYFGEGSWLTVV.

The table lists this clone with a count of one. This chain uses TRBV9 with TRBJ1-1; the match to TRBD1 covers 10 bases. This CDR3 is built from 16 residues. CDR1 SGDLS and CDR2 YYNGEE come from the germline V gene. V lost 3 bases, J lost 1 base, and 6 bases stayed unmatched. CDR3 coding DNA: TGTGCCAGCAGCGCTGCTCGGGACAGGGGGAACACTGAAGCTTTCTTT. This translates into CASSAARDRGNTEAFF.

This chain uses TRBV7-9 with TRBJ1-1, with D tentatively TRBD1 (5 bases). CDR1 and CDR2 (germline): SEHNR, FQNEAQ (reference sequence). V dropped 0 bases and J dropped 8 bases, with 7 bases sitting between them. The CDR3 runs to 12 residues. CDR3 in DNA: TGTGCCAGCAGCTTAGCTTCAGGGGAAGCTTTCTTT. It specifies CASSLASGEAFF.

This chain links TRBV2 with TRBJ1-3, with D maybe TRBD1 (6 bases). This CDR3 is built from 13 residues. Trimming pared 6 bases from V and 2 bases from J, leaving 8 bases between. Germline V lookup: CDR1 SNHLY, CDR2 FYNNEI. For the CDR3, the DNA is TGTGCCAGCAGGTACAGGGCTGGAAACACCATATATTTT. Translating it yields CASRYRAGNTIYF.

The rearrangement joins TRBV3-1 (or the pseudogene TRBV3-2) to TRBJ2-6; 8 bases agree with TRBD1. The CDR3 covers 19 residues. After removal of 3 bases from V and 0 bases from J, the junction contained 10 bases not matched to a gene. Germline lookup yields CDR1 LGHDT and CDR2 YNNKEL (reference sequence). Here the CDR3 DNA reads TGTGCCAGCAGCCATGCTGGACAGGGACTGACCTCTGGGGCCAACGTCCTGACTTTC. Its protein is CASSHAGQGLTSGANVLTF.

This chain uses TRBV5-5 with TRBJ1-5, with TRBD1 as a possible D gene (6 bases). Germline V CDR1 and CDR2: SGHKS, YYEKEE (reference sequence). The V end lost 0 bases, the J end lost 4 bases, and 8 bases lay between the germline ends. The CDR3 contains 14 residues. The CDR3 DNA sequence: TGTGCCAGCAGCTTGGGGACAGTTAATCAGCCCCAGCATTTT. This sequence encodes CASSLGTVNQPQHF.

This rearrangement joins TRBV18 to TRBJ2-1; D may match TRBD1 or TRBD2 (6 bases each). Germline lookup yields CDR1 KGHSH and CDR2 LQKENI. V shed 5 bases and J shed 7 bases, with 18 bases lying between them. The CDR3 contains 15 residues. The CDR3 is CASSGGTIRGNEQFF. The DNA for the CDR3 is TGTGCCAGCTCAGGCGGGACAATTCGGGGGAATGAGCAGTTCTTC.